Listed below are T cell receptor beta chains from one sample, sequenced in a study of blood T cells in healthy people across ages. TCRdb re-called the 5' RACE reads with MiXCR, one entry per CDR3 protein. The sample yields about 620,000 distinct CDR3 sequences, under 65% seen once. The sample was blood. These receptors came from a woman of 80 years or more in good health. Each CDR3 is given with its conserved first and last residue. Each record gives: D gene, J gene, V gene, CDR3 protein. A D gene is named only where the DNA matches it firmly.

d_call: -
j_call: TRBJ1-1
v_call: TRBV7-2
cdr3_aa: CTSSLGQNTEAFF

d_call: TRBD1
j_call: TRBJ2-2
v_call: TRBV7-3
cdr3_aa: CASSRTWTGGDTGELFF

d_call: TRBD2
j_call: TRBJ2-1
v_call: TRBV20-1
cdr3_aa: CSAPGRGGIYNEQFF

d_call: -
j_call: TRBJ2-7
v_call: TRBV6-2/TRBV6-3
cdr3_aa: CASSFPLSHEQYF

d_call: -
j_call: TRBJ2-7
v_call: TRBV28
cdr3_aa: CASHQRFEQYF

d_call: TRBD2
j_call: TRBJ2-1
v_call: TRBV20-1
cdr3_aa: CSARLAGGFEQFF

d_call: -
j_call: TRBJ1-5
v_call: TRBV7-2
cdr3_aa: CASSLAKNQPQHF

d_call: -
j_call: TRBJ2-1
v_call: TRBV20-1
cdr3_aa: CSAAGARGQFF

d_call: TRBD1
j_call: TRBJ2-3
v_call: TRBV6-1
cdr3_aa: CASSEGTGGTQYF

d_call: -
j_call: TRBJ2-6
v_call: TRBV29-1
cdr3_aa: CSAPQSGAGANVLTF

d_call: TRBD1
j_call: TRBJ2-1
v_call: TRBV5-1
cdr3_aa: CASSTFPPGQTYNEQFF

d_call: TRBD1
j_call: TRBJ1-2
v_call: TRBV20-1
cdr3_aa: CSATRLGQGVGYTF

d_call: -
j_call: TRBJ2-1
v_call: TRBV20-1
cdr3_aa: CSARGAWSGNEQFF

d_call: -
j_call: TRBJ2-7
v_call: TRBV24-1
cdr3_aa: CATSDGQSYEQYF

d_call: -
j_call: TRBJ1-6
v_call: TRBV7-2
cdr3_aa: CASSPEGRTNSPLHF

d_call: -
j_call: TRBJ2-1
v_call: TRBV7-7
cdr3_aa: CASSLGGPSSYNEQFF

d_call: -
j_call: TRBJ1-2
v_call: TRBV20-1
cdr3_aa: CSARDSDRSYGYTF

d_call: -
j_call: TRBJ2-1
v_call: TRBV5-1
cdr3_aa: CASSRSDLTHNEQFF

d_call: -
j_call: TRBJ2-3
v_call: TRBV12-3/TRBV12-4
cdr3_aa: CASRLRTDTQYF

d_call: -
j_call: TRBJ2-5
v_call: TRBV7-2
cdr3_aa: CASSLGPGLWETQYF

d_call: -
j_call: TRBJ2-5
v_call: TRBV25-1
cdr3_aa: CASRPGTFEETQYF

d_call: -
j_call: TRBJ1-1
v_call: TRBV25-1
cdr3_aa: CASSEWGSGSMNTEAFF

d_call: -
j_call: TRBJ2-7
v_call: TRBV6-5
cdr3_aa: CASSYMGAYEQYF

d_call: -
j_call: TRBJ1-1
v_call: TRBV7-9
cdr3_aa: CASSPLTGKNTEAFF

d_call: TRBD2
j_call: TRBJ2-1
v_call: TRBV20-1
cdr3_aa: CSAGLAGGPHNEQFF

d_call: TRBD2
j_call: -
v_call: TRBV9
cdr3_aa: CASSVGTSGGIETQFF

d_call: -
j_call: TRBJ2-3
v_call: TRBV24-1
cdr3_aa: CATSWGATDTQYF

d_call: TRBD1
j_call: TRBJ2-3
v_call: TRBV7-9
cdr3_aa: CASTTRRTGLTDTQYF

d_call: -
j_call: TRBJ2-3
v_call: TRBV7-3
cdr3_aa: CASSLTRASTDTRYF

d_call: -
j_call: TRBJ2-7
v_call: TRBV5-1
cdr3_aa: CASSLVEGRGSYEQYF

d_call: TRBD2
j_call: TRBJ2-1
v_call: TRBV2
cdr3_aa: CASSVRTSDSPGNEQFF

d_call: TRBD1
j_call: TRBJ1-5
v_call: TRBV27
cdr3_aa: CASTSGTGGHQPQHF

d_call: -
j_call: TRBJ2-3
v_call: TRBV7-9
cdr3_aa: CASSPNTFKGTDTQYF

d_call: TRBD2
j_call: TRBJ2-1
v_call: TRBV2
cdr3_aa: CASSEVRTSSYNEQFF

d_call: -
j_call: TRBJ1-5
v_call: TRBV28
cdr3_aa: CASRRENQPQHF

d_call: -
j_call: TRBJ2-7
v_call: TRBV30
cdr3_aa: CAWSVRRGGQVTYEQYF

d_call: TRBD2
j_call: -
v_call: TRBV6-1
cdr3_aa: CASSRTSGGAWASYNEQYF

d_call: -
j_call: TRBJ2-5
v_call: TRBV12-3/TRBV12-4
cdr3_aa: CASSFRDKQNGQYF

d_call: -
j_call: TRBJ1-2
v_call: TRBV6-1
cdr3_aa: CASSETPGYTF

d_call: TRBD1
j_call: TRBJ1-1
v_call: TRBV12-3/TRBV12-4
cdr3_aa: CASSLEGAGTEAFF

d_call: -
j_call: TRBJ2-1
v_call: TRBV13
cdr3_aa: CASNLGVEDNEQFF

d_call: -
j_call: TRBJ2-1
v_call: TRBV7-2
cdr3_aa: CASSLGPSIDEQFF

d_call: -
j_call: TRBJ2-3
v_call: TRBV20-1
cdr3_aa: CSASDGTGSTDTQYF

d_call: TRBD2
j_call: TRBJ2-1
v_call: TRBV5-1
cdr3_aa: CASSWGTSGTIEQFF

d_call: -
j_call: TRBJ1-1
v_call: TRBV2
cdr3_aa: CASIEGETTEAFF

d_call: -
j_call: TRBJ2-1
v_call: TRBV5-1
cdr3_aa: CASSRDDSEQFF

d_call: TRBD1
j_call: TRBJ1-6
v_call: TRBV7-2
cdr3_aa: CASTSDRGGNSPLHF

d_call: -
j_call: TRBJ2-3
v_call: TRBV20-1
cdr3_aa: CSAREGLGGGTTDTQYF

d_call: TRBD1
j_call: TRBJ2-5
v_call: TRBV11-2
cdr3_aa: CASSISTGNQETQYF

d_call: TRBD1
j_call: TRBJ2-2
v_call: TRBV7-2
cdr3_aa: CASDLGQGDTGELFF

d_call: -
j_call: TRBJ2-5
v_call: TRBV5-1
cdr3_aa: CASSSTHPGGETQYF

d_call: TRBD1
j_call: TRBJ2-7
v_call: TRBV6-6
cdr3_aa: CASRYFGTGGAEQYF

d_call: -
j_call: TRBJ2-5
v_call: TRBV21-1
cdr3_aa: CASSKGTELIETQYF

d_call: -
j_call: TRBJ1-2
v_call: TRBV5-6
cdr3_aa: CASSLQRGNSYGYTF

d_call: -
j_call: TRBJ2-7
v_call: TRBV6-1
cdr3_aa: CASSEVAERSYEQYF

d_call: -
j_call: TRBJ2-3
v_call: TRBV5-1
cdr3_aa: CAGSITTSTDTQYF

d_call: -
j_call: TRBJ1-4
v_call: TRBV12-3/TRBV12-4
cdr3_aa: CASSLNREGGRLFF